Here is one TCR beta chain with its context. Individuals aged about 18 to 90 years were recruited from roughly 23 US areas. CDR1 and CDR2 (germline): MNHEY, SVGEGT. The CDR3 length is 15 residues. V shed 2 bases, J shed 6 bases, and the junction held 7 bases outside the gene matches. The sample originates from a study of blood T cell repertoires in COVID-19. In the study's own analysis: Quantification of nucleated cells was approximated via reference gene primer amplification. Only in-frame clones appear in the TCRdb table, and some are missing; sequencing was by immunoSEQ multiplex PCR. V and J calls and clone size are as listed in that table; D and trimming were resolved from the DNA. The data hold roughly 250,000 clones, with 80% to 90% observed a single time.

The sample taken for sequencing was PBMCs or T cells enriched from blood (not recorded which). The V call is TRBV6-2 or TRBV6-3, the J call TRBJ2-3, with 8 nucleotides matching TRBD2. The receptor was isolated from a man between 40 and 49 years old who had recovered from COVID-19. CDR3 bases: TGTGCCAGCAGTTACAAGGGACTAGTGCCTGATACGCAGTATTTT. Amino acids: CASSYKGLVPDTQYF.